This TCR beta chain was retrieved from a study of blood T cell repertoires in COVID-19. Original processing notes: Reference gene primers were amplified, and this amplification served to estimate nucleated cell counts. The data were produced by immunoSEQ multiplex PCR, yet TCRdb's version contains in-frame clones alone and is incomplete. V and J calls and clone size follow that table, whereas D and trimming were derived from the DNA. The data show 84,000 or so clones, 80% seen once. Germline V CDR1 and CDR2: LGHDT, YNNKEL (reference sequence). The CDR3 has 16 residues. Between the trimmed V and J ends, which lost 0 bases and 4 bases, there was a span of 15 bases.

Sequenced sample: peripheral blood. The receptor was isolated from a woman older than 75 with acute or convalescent COVID-19. The V call is TRBV3-1 (or the pseudogene TRBV3-2), the J call TRBJ1-2, with D tentatively TRBD1 (5 bases). This CDR3 reads CASSQDFMSGSYGYTF. The DNA of the CDR3 is TGTGCCAGCAGCCAAGACTTCATGTCAGGGTCCTATGGCTACACCTTC.